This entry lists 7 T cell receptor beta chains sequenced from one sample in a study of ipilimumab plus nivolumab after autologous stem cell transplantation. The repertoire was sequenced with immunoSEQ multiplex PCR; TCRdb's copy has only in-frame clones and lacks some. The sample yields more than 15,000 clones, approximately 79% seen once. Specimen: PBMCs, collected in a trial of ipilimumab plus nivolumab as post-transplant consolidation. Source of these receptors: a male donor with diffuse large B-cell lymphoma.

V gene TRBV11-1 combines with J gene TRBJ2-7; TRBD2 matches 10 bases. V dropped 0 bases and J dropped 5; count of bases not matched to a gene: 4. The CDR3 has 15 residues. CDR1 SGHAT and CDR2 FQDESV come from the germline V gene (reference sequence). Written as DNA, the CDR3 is TGTGCCAGCAGCTTAGCCGGACTAGCGGTCGACGAGCAGTACTTC. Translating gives CASSLAGLAVDEQYF.

The CDR3 DNA follows: TGTGCCACTTCTTGGGACACCGGGGAGCTGTTTTTT. It codes for CATSWDTGELFF. V gene TRBV19 combines with J gene TRBJ2-2; D call uncertain. Per germline, CDR1 LNHDA and CDR2 SQIVND (reference sequence). The V end was cut by 10 bases, the J end by 3 bases, with 9 bases between. CDR3 size: 12 residues.

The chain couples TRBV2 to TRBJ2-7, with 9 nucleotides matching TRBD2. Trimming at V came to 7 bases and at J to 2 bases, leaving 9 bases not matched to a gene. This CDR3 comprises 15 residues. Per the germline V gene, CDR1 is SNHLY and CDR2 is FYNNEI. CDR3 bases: TGTGCCAGCAAAGTGGAGCGGGGGGCCGCCTACGAGCAGTACTTC. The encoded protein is CASKVERGAAYEQYF.

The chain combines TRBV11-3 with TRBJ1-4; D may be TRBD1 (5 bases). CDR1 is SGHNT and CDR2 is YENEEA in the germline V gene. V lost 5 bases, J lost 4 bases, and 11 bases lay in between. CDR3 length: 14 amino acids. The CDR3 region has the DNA TGTGCCAGCAGCGCCTCAGGGAGTAATGAAAAACTGTTTTTT. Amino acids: CASSASGSNEKLFF.

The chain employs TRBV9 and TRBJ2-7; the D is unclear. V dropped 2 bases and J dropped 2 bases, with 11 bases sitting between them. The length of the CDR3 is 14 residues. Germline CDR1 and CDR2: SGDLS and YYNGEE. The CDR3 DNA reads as TGTGCCAGCAGCGTTGAGTGGGAACCCTACGAGCAGTACTTC. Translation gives CASSVEWEPYEQYF.

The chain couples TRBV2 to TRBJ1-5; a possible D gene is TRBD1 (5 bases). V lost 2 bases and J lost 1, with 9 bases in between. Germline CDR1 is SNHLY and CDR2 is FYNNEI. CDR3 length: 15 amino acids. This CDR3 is CASSEREGSNQPQHF. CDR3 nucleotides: TGTGCCAGCAGTGAAAGGGAGGGGAGCAATCAGCCCCAGCATTTT.

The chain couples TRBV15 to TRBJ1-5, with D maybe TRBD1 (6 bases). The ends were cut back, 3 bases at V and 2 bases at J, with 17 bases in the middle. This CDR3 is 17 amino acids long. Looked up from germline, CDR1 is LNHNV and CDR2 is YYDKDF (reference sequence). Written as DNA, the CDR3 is TGTGCCACCAGCAGCAGAACTCCGGGACACGGCAATCAGCCCCAGCATTTT. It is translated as CATSSRTPGHGNQPQHF.